A selection of T cell receptor beta chains follows, all from one sample in a study of T cells expressing NK-cell markers. TCRdb reprocessed the 5' RACE reads and keeps a single row for each CDR3 protein, giving no DNA. The sample has 550,000 to 600,000 distinct CDR3 sequences. Sequencing was carried out using blood T cells: a sorted CD56 or NKG2C T cell subset, CD4+ or CD8+ T cells, or bulk PBMC T cells (not recorded which). These receptors came from a man aged 18 to 29 in good health. Each CDR3 is given with its conserved first and last residue. Each record gives: V gene, J gene, CDR3 protein.

>TRBV12-3/TRBV12-4|TRBJ2-3
CASSSSTGRGTQYF
>TRBV29-1|TRBJ1-5
CSVEDGTGQHF
>TRBV5-6|TRBJ2-2
CASSLAGQGPTGELFF
>TRBV12-3/TRBV12-4|TRBJ2-1
CASSLAGREQFF
>TRBV7-2|TRBJ2-5
CASSLVLQGGQYF
>TRBV7-6|TRBJ2-1
CASSFPLAGGNKWINEQFF
>TRBV4-3|TRBJ1-2
CASSQDRGGPDGYTF
>TRBV3-1|TRBJ2-3
CASSQLRTPDTQYF
>TRBV2|TRBJ2-2
CASSGGEGYTGELFF
>TRBV20-1|TRBJ1-2
CSAGPWGGYGYTF
>TRBV10-3|TRBJ1-1
CAARLTPSTEAFF
>TRBV10-3|TRBJ2-1
CAISESLDGYYEQFF
>TRBV5-1|TRBJ2-3
CASSLDPGGTTDTQYF
>TRBV15|TRBJ2-7
CATSTGGVKYEQYF
>TRBV12-3/TRBV12-4|TRBJ1-6
CASSSFAATGPNSPLHF
>TRBV18|TRBJ2-7
CASSPSGRASHEQYF
>TRBV25-1|TRBJ2-2
CASSEGGSRNTGELFF
>TRBV5-6|TRBJ2-1
CASTPRAGYNEQFF
>TRBV4-3|TRBJ2-7
CASSQDKVNPYEQYF
>TRBV12-3/TRBV12-4|TRBJ2-3
CASSPSAGDTQYF
>TRBV6-2/TRBV6-3|TRBJ2-1
CASSPPGLALNEQFF
>TRBV9|TRBJ2-1
CASPGEASGMSSYNEQFF